The T cell receptor beta chain under discussion was sequenced for a study of T cell repertoires in cytomegalovirus infection. The V gene lost 5 bases and the J gene lost 8 bases, with 24 bases spanning the gap. Looked up from germline, CDR1 is SGHTA and CDR2 is FQGNSA. CDR3 size: 16 residues. This clonotype has a handful of counts. What it binds is not known. TCRdb recomputed calls from the reads with MiXCR, one row per CDR3 protein. The sample includes 700,000 to 950,000 distinct CDR3 sequences, 30% to 35% of them seen just once. This receptor was taken from a human donor in good health (CMV status not recorded). Some clones in this sample may be carry-over from other donors' samples. Sample: cultured CD8+ T cells from PBMCs, taken from culture after CMV antigen stimulation. The genes are TRBV7-2 and TRBJ1-1; D perhaps matches TRBD1 (5 bases). CDR3: CASSPPRGRALREAFF. DNA for the CDR3: TGTGCCAGCAGCCCGCCCAGAGGCAGGGCCTTGAGGGAAGCTTTCTTT.